Each of the 31 T cell receptor beta chains below was sequenced from the same sample in a study of T cell responses to AZD1222 COVID-19 vaccine. TCRdb keeps only in-frame clones here, not all; method: immunoSEQ multiplex PCR. Among around 140,000 clones, 85% to 90% were seen once, and the ten largest hold 1.5% to 2%. The sequencing here drew on peripheral blood, taken on day 0 of AZD1222 vaccination. The receptors originated from an adult in good health.

V usage is TRBV9 and J usage is TRBJ2-3; D is unresolved. V was trimmed by 3 bases and J by 2 bases, leaving 4 bases between them. The CDR3 spans 12 residues. Germline CDR1 SGDLS, CDR2 YYNGEE. The CDR3 reads CASSGNTDTQYF. The CDR3 DNA follows: TGTGCCAGCAGCGGAAACACAGATACGCAGTATTTT.

This chain connects TRBV4-1 to TRBJ1-2, with 10 positions matching TRBD1. V shed 0 bases, J shed 1 base, and the junction held 2 bases outside the gene matches. CDR1 and CDR2 (germline): MGHRA, YSYEKL. CDR3 length: 16 amino acids. DNA of the CDR3: TGCGCCAGCAGCCAAGAATGGACAGGGGGTAACTATGGCTACACCTTC. Translated: CASSQEWTGGNYGYTF.

This chain uses TRBV18 with TRBJ1-6; unclear D gene. Trimming removed 3 bases at V and 0 bases at J, with 9 bases between. Germline-derived CDR1 and CDR2 are KGHSH and LQKENI. The CDR3 is made up of 16 amino acids. The CDR3 sequence is CASSPDLNSYNSPLHF. The CDR3 DNA is TGTGCCAGCTCACCTGACCTGAACTCCTATAATTCACCCCTCCACTTT.

The rearrangement uses TRBV5-6 and TRBJ2-2; TRBD1 matches 7 bases. This CDR3 comprises 17 residues. Losses at the gene ends were 1 base for V and 6 bases for J; bases not matched to a gene: 12. Germline lookup yields CDR1 SGHDT and CDR2 YYEEEE. The CDR3, as DNA: TGTGCCAGCAGCTTGAGACAGGGCGGGTTCTTCGCCGGGGAGCTGTTTTTT. Its translation: CASSLRQGGFFAGELFF.

The chain carries TRBV7-9 and TRBJ2-1, with D possibly called TRBD1 or TRBD2 (6 bases each). With 3 bases removed from V and 8 bases from J, the gap between germline ends came to 14 bases. Germline-derived CDR1 and CDR2 are SEHNR and FQNEAQ (reference sequence). This CDR3 is built from 14 residues. In nucleotides, the CDR3 is TGTGCCAGCAGCTTTTTTTTCGGGGGCGATGAGCAGTTCTTC. This translates into CASSFFFGGDEQFF.

This chain connects TRBV5-5 to TRBJ2-7; 14 nucleotides line up with TRBD2. Germline V gene lookup returns CDR1 SGHKS and CDR2 YYEKEE (reference sequence). Trimming at V came to 4 bases and at J to 6 bases, leaving 9 bases not matched to a gene. This CDR3 has 16 amino acids. This chain's CDR3 is CASSPGLAGGDGEQYF. CDR3 coding DNA: TGTGCCAGCAGCCCCGGACTAGCGGGAGGCGACGGCGAGCAGTACTTC.

The chain is built from TRBV30 and TRBJ1-6; D is possibly TRBD1 (5 bases). The germline V gene encodes CDR1 GTSNPN and CDR2 SVGIG (reference sequence). Deletions cut 2 bases from V and 10 bases from J, with 12 bases between. This CDR3 contains 13 residues. The CDR3 protein is CAWSLGGASPLHF. The CDR3 nucleotides read TGTGCCTGGAGTCTTGGGGGTGCCTCACCCCTCCACTTT.

The rearrangement uses TRBV27 and TRBJ1-5; D ambiguous. The V gene lost 2 bases and the J gene lost 0 bases, with 11 bases spanning the gap. The CDR3 totals 16 residues. Looked up from germline, CDR1 is MNHEY and CDR2 is SMNVEV (reference sequence). Here the CDR3 DNA reads TGTGCCAGCAGTTTAATCAGCCGGGGTAGCAATCAGCCCCAGCATTTT. Residues: CASSLISRGSNQPQHF.

This rearrangement joins TRBV7-9 to TRBJ1-2, with D maybe TRBD1 (5 bases). The CDR3 consists of 16 residues. Trimming stripped 4 bases from V and 4 bases from J, with 19 bases between. Germline CDR1 SEHNR, CDR2 FQNEAQ (reference sequence). This CDR3 is CASSYTGTTRTYGYTF. The CDR3 nucleotides are TGTGCCAGCAGCTATACCGGGACTACCCGTACCTATGGCTACACCTTC.

The V gene is TRBV11-3, the J gene TRBJ1-1; a possible D gene is TRBD1 (5 bases). The V gene's germline CDR1 is SGHNT and CDR2 YENEEA. The CDR3 sequence is 13 residues long. V was shortened by 3 bases and J by 1 base, with 6 bases between the two germline ends. The CDR3 coding sequence is TGTGCCAGCAGCTTTGGGACGAACACTGAAGCTTTCTTT. Encoded protein: CASSFGTNTEAFF.

This chain uses TRBV6-5 with TRBJ1-1; D remains unclear. V was pared by 2 bases and J by 10 bases, with 8 bases between. The CDR3 runs to 11 residues. In germline, CDR1 is MNHEY, CDR2 SVGAGI. The CDR3 loop is CASSYPPGAFF. The CDR3 bases are TGTGCCAGCAGTTACCCCCCGGGAGCTTTCTTT.

This clone was seen a few times. The chain links TRBV4-1 to TRBJ2-1; 10 bases agree with TRBD2. Looked up from germline, CDR1 is MGHRA and CDR2 is YSYEKL. The trim removed 4 bases at V and 1 base at J, leaving 7 bases unmatched. CDR3 size: 17 residues. CDR3 sequence: CASSRAGLAVSYNEQFF. CDR3 coding DNA: TGCGCCAGCAGCCGAGCCGGACTAGCGGTTTCCTACAATGAGCAGTTCTTC.

The CDR3 DNA reads TGTGCCAGCAGCTTAAAGGGGTCAATAACTAACACCGGGGAGCTGTTTTTT. This encodes CASSLKGSITNTGELFF. V gene TRBV7-8 combines with J gene TRBJ2-2; D may be TRBD1 (5 bases). CDR3 size: 17 residues. Germline loops: CDR1 SGHVS, CDR2 FQNEAQ. V was clipped by 2 bases and J by 2 bases, with 15 bases between them.

The chain is built from TRBV19 and TRBJ1-6; TRBD1 aligns across 7 bases. V gave up 6 bases and J gave up 5 bases; unmatched junction bases: 7. The V gene's germline CDR1 is LNHDA and CDR2 SQIVND (reference sequence). The CDR3 loop spans 15 amino acids. CDR3 residues: CASRPGDRDNSPLHF. The CDR3 region has the DNA TGTGCCAGTAGACCGGGGGACAGAGATAATTCACCCCTCCACTTT. Filled out from reference TRBV19 and TRBJ1-6, the complete variable domain reads DGGITQSPKYLFRKEGQNVTLSCEQNLNHDAMYWYRQDPGQGLRLIYYSQIVNDFQKGDIAEGYSVSREKKESFPLTVTSAQKNPTAFYLCASRPGDRDNSPLHFGNGTRLTVT.

CDR3: CASSGTGGTGELFF. The CDR3 DNA follows: TGTGCCAGCAGCGGGACGGGGGGAACCGGGGAGCTGTTTTTT. The V gene is TRBV3-1 (or the pseudogene TRBV3-2), the J gene TRBJ2-2, with 7 bases lining up with TRBD2. Unmatched junction bases numbered 5, after V lost 5 bases and J lost 5 bases. Germline V gene lookup returns CDR1 LGHDT and CDR2 YNNKEL (reference sequence). CDR3 length: 14 residues.

This chain joins TRBV19 and TRBJ2-1, with TRBD2 matching over 12 bases. This CDR3 comprises 15 residues. Germline CDR1 reads LNHDA; CDR2 reads SQIVND (reference sequence). Trimming cost V 6 bases and J 6 bases; bases outside gene matches: 6. CDR3 residues: CASSRLAGAINEQFF. CDR3 coding DNA: TGTGCCAGTAGCCGACTAGCGGGGGCCATCAATGAGCAGTTCTTC.

This chain uses TRBV28 with TRBJ1-4; D perhaps matches TRBD1 (5 bases). The CDR3 consists of 14 residues. Germline-derived CDR1 and CDR2 are MDHEN and SYDVKM. V lost 3 bases to trimming and J lost 6 bases, with 11 bases between them. The chain's CDR3 is CASSFGAEDEKLFF. The DNA for the CDR3 is TGTGCCAGCAGTTTTGGGGCGGAAGATGAAAAACTGTTTTTT.

CDR3 residues: CASTPQGTSGSPLHF. CDR3 DNA sequence: TGTGCCAGTACTCCGCAGGGAACTTCGGGGTCACCCCTCCACTTT. This sequence joins TRBV19 and TRBJ1-6, with D tentatively TRBD1 (5 bases). The CDR3 totals 15 residues. Per germline, CDR1 LNHDA and CDR2 SQIVND (reference sequence). V was cut by 7 bases and J by 10 bases, with 20 bases left in between.

The table lists this clone with a count of one. The chain combines TRBV19 with TRBJ1-4; 7 bases match TRBD1. CDR1 LNHDA and CDR2 SQIVND come from the germline V gene (reference sequence). CDR3 length: 16 residues. The V and J ends lost 5 bases and 3 bases, in that order; junction bases with no gene match: 9. The CDR3: CASSALPGQPNEKLFF. In DNA, the CDR3 is TGTGCCAGTAGTGCTCTTCCGGGACAGCCTAATGAAAAACTGTTTTTT.

The sample holds one count of this clone. The gene calls are TRBV6-5 and TRBJ1-3; D is uncertain. CDR3 length: 13 residues. Trimming pared 7 bases from V and 7 bases from J, leaving 14 bases between. The V gene's germline CDR1 is MNHEY and CDR2 SVGAGI. In DNA, the CDR3 is TGTGCCAGCATTAAAGAGAGGAAGAACACCATATATTTT. The encoded protein is CASIKERKNTIYF.

The table lists this clone with a count of one. This chain uses TRBV28 with TRBJ2-7; D call uncertain. V was trimmed by 5 bases and J by 4 bases, leaving 12 bases between them. The CDR3 is 13 residues long. CDR1 and CDR2 from the germline V gene are MDHEN and SYDVKM. The CDR3 sequence is CASSGSAGYEQYF. DNA of the CDR3: TGTGCCAGCAGTGGGTCTGCCGGGTACGAGCAGTACTTC.

The gene calls are TRBV10-2 and TRBJ1-4; tentatively, D is TRBD1 (6 bases). V lost 8 bases and J lost 6, with 19 bases in between. The CDR3 is made up of 15 amino acids. Per the germline V gene, CDR1 is WSHSY and CDR2 is SAAADI. CDR3 region: CASGYPGVGDEKLFF. The CDR3 region has the DNA TGCGCCAGCGGGTACCCAGGGGTAGGAGATGAAAAACTGTTTTTT.

The chain couples TRBV5-1 to TRBJ1-2; D uncertain. This CDR3 is 13 amino acids long. Germline assignment: CDR1 SGHRS and CDR2 YFSETQ. V lost 4 bases to trimming and J lost 4 bases, with 11 bases between them. The CDR3 DNA follows: TGCGCCAGCAGCCAAATTGGCACCTATGGCTACACCTTC. Protein sequence: CASSQIGTYGYTF.

The chain joins TRBV5-4 to TRBJ2-1; 7 bases match TRBD2. With V trimmed by 1 base and J by 2 bases, 6 bases remained unmatched. Germline V gene data show CDR1 as SGHNT and CDR2 as YYREEE (reference sequence). This CDR3 is 16 amino acids long. The chain's CDR3 is CASSLIRLAAYNEQFF. CDR3 bases: TGTGCCAGCAGCTTGATCCGCCTAGCGGCCTACAATGAGCAGTTCTTC. The variable domain in full, completed from reference TRBV5-4 and TRBJ2-1, reads ETGVTQSPTHLIKTRGQQVTLRCSSQSGHNTVSWYQQALGQGPQFIFQYYREEENGRGNFPPRFSGLQFPNYSSELNVNALELDDSALYLCASSLIRLAAYNEQFFGPGTRLTVL.

The V call is TRBV7-9, the J call TRBJ2-3; 7 positions agree with TRBD1. V dropped 1 base and J dropped 8; count of bases not matched to a gene: 9. CDR1 is SEHNR and CDR2 is FQNEAQ in the germline V gene (reference sequence). The CDR3 loop spans 15 amino acids. The CDR3, as DNA: TGTGCCAGCAGCTTAGTGGGGGCCGAGGGGGCTACGCAGTATTTT. Protein: CASSLVGAEGATQYF.

This sequence joins TRBV7-6 and TRBJ1-6; the D gene is possibly TRBD1 (6 bases). CDR1 SGHVS and CDR2 FNYEAQ come from the germline V gene. The CDR3 totals 15 residues. The germline V and J ends were trimmed by 4 bases and 9 bases, with 16 bases remaining between them. The CDR3 DNA sequence: TGTGCCAGCAGCTCGCGTGAGGGGGTGGGTTCACCCCTCCACTTT. The encoded protein is CASSSREGVGSPLHF.

V is TRBV5-1 and J is TRBJ1-2; 10 nucleotides line up with TRBD1. Germline CDR1 SGHRS, CDR2 YFSETQ. Losses at the gene ends were 0 bases for V and 8 bases for J; bases not matched to a gene: 4. The CDR3 is made up of 14 amino acids. CDR3 residues: CASSLGDRGLGYTF. In nucleotides, the CDR3 is TGCGCCAGCAGCTTGGGAGACAGGGGGCTCGGCTACACCTTC.

The rearrangement joins TRBV7-9 to TRBJ2-7, with TRBD2 as a possible D gene (6 bases). The length of the CDR3 is 15 residues. Trimming took off 2 bases at V and 0 bases at J, with 11 bases between the two ends. Per germline, CDR1 SEHNR and CDR2 FQNEAQ (reference sequence). The CDR3 reads CASSLLGLSSYEQYF. Written as DNA, the CDR3 is TGTGCCAGCAGCTTACTGGGACTGAGCTCCTACGAGCAGTACTTC.

This chain uses TRBV5-1 with TRBJ2-3, with TRBD2 matching over 10 bases. Germline values: CDR1 SGHRS, CDR2 YFSETQ. The CDR3 is 18 residues long. V dropped 2 bases and J dropped 4; count of bases not matched to a gene: 13. CDR3 residues: CASSLTAGGPIFADTQYF. The CDR3 DNA reads TGCGCCAGCAGCTTAACAGCGGGGGGGCCCATTTTTGCAGATACGCAGTATTTT.

The rearrangement joins TRBV11-2 to TRBJ2-2, with D maybe TRBD1 (5 bases). Germline loops: CDR1 SGHAT, CDR2 FQNNGV. This CDR3 region has 16 residues. Trimming removed 2 bases from V and 1 base from J, with 11 bases in between. The CDR3 DNA reads TGTGCCAGCAGCTTAATTGAGACAGTGAACACCGGGGAGCTGTTTTTT. As protein: CASSLIETVNTGELFF.

The rearrangement joins TRBV28 to TRBJ1-4, with D perhaps TRBD1 (6 bases). This CDR3 contains 13 residues. The germline V and J ends were trimmed by 10 bases and 5 bases, with 14 bases remaining between them. Per germline, CDR1 MDHEN and CDR2 SYDVKM. The DNA for the CDR3 is TGTGCCATCCTGGGGGCGGGGAATGAAAAACTGTTTTTT. Translation: CAILGAGNEKLFF.